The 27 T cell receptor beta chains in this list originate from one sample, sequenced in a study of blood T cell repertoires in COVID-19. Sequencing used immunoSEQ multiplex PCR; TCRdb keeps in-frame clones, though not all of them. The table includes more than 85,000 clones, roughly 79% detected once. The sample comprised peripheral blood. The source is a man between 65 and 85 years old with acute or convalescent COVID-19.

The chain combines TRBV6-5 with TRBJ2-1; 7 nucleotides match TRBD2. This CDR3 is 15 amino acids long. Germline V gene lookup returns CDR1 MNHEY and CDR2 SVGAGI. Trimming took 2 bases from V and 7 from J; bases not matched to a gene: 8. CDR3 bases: TGTGCCAGCAGTTACGGCGGGAGCTTAGAGAATGAGCAGTTCTTC. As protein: CASSYGGSLENEQFF.

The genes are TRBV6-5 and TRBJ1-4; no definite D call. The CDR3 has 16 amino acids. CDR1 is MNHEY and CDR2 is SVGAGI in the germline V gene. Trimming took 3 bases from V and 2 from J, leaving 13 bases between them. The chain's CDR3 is CASSYDGFLTNEKLFF. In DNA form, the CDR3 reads TGTGCCAGCAGTTATGACGGGTTTTTGACTAATGAAAAACTGTTTTTT.

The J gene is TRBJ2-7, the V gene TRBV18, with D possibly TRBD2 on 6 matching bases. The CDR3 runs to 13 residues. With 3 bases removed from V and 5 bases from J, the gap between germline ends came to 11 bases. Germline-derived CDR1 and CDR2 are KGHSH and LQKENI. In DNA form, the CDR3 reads TGTGCCAGCTCACCCCGACTAGATGACGAGCAGTACTTC. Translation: CASSPRLDDEQYF.

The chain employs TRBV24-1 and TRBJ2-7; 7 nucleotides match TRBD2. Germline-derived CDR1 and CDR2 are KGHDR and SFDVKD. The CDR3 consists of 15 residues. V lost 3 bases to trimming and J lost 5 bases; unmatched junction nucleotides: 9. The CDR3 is CATSDPSGRRDEQYF. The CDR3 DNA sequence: TGTGCCACCAGTGATCCTAGCGGACGGAGGGACGAGCAGTACTTC.

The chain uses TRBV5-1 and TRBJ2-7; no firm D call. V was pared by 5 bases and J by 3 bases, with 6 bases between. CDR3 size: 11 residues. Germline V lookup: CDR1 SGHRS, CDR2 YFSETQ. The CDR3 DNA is TGCGCCAGCAGTCGAGGCTACGAGCAGTACTTC. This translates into CASSRGYEQYF.

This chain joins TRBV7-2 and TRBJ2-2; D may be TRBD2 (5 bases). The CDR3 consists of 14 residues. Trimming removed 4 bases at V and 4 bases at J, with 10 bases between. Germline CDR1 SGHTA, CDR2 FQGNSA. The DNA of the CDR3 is TGTGCCAGCAGCTCGCAGCGGACCACCGGGGAGCTGTTTTTT. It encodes CASSSQRTTGELFF.

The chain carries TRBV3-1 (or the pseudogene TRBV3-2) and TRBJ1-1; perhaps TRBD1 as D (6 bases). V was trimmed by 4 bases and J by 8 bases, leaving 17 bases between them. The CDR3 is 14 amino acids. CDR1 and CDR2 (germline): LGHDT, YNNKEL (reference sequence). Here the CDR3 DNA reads TGTGCCAGCAGCCCACCCCCCGGGACATCCGAAGCTTTCTTT. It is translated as CASSPPPGTSEAFF.

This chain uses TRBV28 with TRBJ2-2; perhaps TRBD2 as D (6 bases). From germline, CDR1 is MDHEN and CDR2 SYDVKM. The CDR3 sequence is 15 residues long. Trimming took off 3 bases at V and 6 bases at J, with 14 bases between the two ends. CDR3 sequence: CASSLIRRGAGELFF. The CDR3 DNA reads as TGTGCCAGCAGTTTGATTCGGCGCGGGGCCGGGGAGCTGTTTTTT.

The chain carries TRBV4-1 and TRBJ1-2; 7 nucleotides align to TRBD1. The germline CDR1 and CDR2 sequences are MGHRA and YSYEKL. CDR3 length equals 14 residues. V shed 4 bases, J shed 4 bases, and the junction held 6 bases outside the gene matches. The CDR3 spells CASSPRGDSYGYTF. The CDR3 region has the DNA TGCGCCAGCAGCCCGAGAGGGGACAGCTATGGCTACACCTTC.

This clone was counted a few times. CDR3 sequence reads: CATSQGQYQPQHF. The CDR3 region has the DNA TGTGCCACCAGCCAGGGGCAATATCAGCCCCAGCATTTT. The chain recombines TRBV24-1 with TRBJ1-5, with D perhaps matching TRBD1 (6 bases). Per the germline V gene, CDR1 is KGHDR and CDR2 is SFDVKD. Trimming removed 7 bases from V and 5 bases from J, with 11 bases in between. The CDR3 covers 13 residues.

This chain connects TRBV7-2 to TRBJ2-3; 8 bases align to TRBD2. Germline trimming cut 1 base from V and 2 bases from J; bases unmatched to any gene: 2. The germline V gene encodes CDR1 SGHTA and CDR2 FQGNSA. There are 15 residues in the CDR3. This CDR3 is CASSLGGLATDTQYF. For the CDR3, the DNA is TGTGCCAGCAGCTTAGGAGGACTAGCCACAGATACGCAGTATTTT.

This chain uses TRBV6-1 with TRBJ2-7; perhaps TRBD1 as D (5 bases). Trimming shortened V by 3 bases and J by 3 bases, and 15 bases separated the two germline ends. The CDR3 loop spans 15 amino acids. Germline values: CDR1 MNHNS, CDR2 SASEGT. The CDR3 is CASSDRGKARYEQYF. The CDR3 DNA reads TGTGCCAGCAGTGATAGGGGAAAAGCCCGCTACGAGCAGTACTTC.

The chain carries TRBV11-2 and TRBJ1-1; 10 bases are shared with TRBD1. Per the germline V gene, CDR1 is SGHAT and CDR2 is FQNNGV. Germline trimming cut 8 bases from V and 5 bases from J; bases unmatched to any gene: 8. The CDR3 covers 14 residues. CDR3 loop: CASRDRGWYTEAFF. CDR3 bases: TGTGCCAGCCGGGACAGGGGTTGGTATACTGAAGCTTTCTTT.

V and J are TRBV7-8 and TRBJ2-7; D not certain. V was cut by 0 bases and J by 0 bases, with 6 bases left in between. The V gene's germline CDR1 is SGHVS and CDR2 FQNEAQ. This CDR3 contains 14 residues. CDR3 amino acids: CASSLASLSYEQYF. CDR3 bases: TGTGCCAGCAGCTTAGCATCTCTCTCCTACGAGCAGTACTTC.

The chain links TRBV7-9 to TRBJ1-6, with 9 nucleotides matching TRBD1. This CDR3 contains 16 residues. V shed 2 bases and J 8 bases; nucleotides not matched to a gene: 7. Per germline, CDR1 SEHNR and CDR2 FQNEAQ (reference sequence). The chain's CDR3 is CASSLLLGQGDSPLHF. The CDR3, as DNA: TGTGCCAGCAGCTTATTGCTGGGACAGGGTGATTCACCCCTCCACTTT.

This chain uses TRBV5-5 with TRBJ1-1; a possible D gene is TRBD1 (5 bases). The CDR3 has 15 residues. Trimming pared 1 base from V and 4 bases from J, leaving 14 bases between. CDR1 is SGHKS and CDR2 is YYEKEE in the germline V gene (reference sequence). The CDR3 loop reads CASSLRLTGTTEAFF. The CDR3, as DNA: TGTGCCAGCAGCTTGCGCCTAACAGGTACCACTGAAGCTTTCTTT.

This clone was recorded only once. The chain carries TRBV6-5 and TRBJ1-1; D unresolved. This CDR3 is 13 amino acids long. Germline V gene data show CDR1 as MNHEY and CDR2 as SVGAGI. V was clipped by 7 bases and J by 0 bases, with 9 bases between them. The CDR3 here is CASTPGLNTEAFF. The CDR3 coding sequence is TGTGCCAGCACCCCCGGTCTGAACACTGAAGCTTTCTTT.

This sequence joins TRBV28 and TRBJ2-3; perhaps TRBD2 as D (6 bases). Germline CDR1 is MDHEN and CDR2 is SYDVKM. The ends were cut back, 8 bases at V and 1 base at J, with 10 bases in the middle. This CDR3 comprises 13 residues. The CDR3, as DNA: TGTGCCAGCCTCCCGGGGGGCACAGATACGCAGTATTTT. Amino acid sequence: CASLPGGTDTQYF.

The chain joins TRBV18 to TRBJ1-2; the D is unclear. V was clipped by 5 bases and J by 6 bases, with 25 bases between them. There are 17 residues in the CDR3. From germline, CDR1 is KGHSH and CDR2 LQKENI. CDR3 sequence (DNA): TGTGCCAGCTCAGACCGCGCCGAGGGAGTTGGATCGGATGGCTACACCTTC. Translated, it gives CASSDRAEGVGSDGYTF.

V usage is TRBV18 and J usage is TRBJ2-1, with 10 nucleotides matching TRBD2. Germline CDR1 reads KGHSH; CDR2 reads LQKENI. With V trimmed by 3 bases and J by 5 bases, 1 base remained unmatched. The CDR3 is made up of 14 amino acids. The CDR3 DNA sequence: TGTGCCAGCTCACCGACTAGCGGGCACAATGAGCAGTTCTTC. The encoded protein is CASSPTSGHNEQFF.

The CDR3 spells CASTRDRGRTDTQYF. DNA for the CDR3: TGCGCCAGCACACGGGACAGGGGACGAACAGATACGCAGTATTTT. The V call is TRBV5-1, the J call TRBJ2-3, with 10 bases identical to TRBD1. Trimming at V came to 6 bases and at J to 3 bases, leaving 7 bases not matched to a gene. Germline CDR1 SGHRS, CDR2 YFSETQ. The CDR3 loop spans 15 amino acids.

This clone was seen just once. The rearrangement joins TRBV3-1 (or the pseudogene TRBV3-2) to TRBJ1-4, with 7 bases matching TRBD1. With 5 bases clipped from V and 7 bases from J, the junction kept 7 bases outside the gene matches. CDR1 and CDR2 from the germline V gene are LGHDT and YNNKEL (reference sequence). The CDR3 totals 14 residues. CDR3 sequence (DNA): TGTGCCAGCAGCAAGAGACAGGGTCCTGAAAAACTGTTTTTT. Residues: CASSKRQGPEKLFF.

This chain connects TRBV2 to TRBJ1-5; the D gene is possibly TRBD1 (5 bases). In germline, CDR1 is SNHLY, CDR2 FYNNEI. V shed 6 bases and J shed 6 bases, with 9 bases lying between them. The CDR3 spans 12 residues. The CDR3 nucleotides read TGTGCCAGCAGCCGGGGGGGTCAGCCCCAGCATTTT. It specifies CASSRGGQPQHF. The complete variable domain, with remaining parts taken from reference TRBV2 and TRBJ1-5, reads EPEVTQTPSHQVTQMGQEVILRCVPISNHLYFYWYRQILGQKVEFLVSFYNNEISEKSEIFDDQFSVERPDGSNFTLKIRSTKLEDSAMYFCASSRGGQPQHFGDGTRLSIL.

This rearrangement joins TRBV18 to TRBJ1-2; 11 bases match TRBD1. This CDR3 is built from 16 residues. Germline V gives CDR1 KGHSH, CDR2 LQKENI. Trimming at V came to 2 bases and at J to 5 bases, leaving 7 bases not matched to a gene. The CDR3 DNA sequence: TGTGCCAGCTCACCATCGGACAGGGGGCAAGAATATGGCTACACCTTC. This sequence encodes CASSPSDRGQEYGYTF. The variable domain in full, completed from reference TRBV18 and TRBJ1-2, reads NAGVMQNPRHLVRRRGQEARLRCSPMKGHSHVYWYRQLPEEGLKFMVYLQKENIIDESGMPKERFSAEFPKEGPSILRIQQVVRGDSAAYFCASSPSDRGQEYGYTFGSGTRLTVV.

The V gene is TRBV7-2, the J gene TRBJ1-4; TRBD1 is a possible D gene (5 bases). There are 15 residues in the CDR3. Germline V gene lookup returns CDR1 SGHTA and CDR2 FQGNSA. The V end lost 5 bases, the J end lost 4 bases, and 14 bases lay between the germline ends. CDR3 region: CASSLRQTSNEKLFF. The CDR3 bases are TGTGCCAGCAGCCTCCGACAGACTAGTAATGAAAAACTGTTTTTT.

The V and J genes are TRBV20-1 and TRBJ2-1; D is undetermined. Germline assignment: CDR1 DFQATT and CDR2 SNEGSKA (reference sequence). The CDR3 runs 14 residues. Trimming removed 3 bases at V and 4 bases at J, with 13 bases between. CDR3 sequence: CSASGDTAYNEQFF. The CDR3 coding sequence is TGCAGTGCTAGTGGCGACACGGCTTACAATGAGCAGTTCTTC.

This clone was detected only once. CDR3 in DNA: TGTGCCAGCTCACCCCTCGGACTAGCGGGGCGTCACGGGACCCAGTACTTC. Protein sequence: CASSPLGLAGRHGTQYF. This rearrangement joins TRBV18 to TRBJ2-5; 12 nucleotides line up with TRBD2. The CDR3 contains 17 residues. The V segment lost 3 bases and the J segment 7 bases; nucleotides outside the gene matches: 12. Germline V lookup: CDR1 KGHSH, CDR2 LQKENI.